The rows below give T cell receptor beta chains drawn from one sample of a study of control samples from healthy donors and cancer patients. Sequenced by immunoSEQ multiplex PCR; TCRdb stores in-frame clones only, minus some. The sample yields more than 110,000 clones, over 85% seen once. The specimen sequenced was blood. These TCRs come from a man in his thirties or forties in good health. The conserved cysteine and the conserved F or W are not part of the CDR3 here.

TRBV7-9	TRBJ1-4	ASSLGGVDVEKLF
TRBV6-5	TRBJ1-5	ASRSTGASNQPQH
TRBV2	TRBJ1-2	ASSEVWYTGGYT
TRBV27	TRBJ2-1	ASSLEGSYNEQF
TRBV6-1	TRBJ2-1	ASSEHRGRADLNEQF
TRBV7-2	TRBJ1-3	ASSFRQAGNTIY
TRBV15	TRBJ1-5	ATSRGQGGNQPQH
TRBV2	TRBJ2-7	ASSDLRGRMDEQY
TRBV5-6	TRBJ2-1	ASSLPGTSDEQF
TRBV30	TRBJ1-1	AWSGTSEAF
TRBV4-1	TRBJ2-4	ASSQDLREGLAKNIQY
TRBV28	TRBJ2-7	ASSHPGTGVEQY
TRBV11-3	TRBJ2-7	ASSRRLAGGPLHEQY
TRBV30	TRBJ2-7	ASTTGGLGEQY